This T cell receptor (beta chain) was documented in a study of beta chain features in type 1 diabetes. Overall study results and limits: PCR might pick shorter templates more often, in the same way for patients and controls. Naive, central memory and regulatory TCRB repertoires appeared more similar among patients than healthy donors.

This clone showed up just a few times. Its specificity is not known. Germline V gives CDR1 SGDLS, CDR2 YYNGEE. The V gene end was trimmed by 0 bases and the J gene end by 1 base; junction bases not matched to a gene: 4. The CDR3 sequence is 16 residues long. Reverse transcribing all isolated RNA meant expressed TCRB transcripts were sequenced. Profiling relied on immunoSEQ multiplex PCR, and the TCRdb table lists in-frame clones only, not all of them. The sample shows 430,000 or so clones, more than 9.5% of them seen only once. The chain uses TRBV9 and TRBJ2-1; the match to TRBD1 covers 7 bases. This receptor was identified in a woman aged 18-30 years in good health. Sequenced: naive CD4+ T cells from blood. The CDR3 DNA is TGTGCCAGCAGCGTAGAGGGCAGGGGGTCCTACAATGAGCAGTTCTTC. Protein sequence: CASSVEGRGSYNEQFF.